This T cell receptor (beta chain) was found in a study of T-cell reconstitution after alpha-beta-depleted transplantation in children. This clonotype has a handful of counts. A library of TCRbeta sequences, prepared with unique molecular identifiers, was generated. Each CDR3 protein gets one entry after TCRdb re-called the PCR reads with MiXCR. The data hold about a million distinct CDR3 sequences, with roughly 31% observed a single time. V lost 4 bases to trimming and J lost 0 bases, with 10 bases between them. The germline gives CDR1 SEHNR, CDR2 FQNEAQ (reference sequence). The CDR3 contains 15 residues.

Material: PBMCs, mostly from graft donor cells, obtained 360 days after TCRalphabeta/CD19-depleted stem cell transplant. This sequence originates from a boy under two years old who had a stem cell transplant for SCID, so the T cells may come from the graft donor. This chain connects TRBV7-9 to TRBJ2-4; no definite D call. CDR3 in DNA: TGTGCCAGCAGCTCCCCGGCACTAGCCAAAAACATTCAGTACTTC. This encodes CASSSPALAKNIQYF.